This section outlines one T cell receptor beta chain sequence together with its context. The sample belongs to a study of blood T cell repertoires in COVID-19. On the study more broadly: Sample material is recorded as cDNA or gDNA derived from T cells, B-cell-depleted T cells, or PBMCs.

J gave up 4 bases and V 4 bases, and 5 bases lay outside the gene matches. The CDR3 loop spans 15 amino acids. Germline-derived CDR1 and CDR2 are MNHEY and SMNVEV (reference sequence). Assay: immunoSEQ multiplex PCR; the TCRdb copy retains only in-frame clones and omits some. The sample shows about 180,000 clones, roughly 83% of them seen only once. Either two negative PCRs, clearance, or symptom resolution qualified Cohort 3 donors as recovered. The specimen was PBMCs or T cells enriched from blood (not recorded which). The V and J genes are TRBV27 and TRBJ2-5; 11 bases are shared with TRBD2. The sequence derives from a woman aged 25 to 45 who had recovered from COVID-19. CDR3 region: CASSSFGLAGETQYF. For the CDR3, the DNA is TGTGCCAGCAGTTCCTTCGGACTAGCGGGAGAGACCCAGTACTTC.